This TCR beta chain was identified during a study of PD-1 blockade in mismatch repair-deficient tumors. Overall study findings and caveats: After pembrolizumab, tumor-resident clones rose rapidly, then generally contracted before radiologic responses.

Worth noting for this clone: Its antigen is unidentified.

TCRdb's table, derived via immunoSEQ multiplex PCR, lists solely in-frame clones and lacks some. The sample consists of 75,000 to 80,000 clones, approximately 81% of them appearing once. The TCR-sequenced patients were three responders to pembrolizumab. Germline CDR1 and CDR2: SGHAT and FQNNGV. J gave up 1 base and V 7 bases, and 18 bases lay outside the gene matches. The CDR3 spans 19 residues. The source was peripheral blood, collected 44 weeks after starting pembrolizumab. This TCR was recovered from an adult with mismatch repair-deficient cancer. This chain links TRBV11-2 with TRBJ2-1; 8 nucleotides match TRBD1. This CDR3 is CASTGQGPEESSSYNEQFF. The CDR3 DNA sequence: TGTGCCAGCACTGGACAGGGCCCCGAAGAATCTAGTTCCTACAATGAGCAGTTCTTC.